This T cell receptor (beta chain) was obtained from a study of shared clonotypes between healthy human individuals. Study-wide results and caveats: Represented diversity, genetic and exposure-history alike, was limited by few donors. It was anticipated that sequencing depth would influence how many clonotypes donors shared.

Assay execution proceeded at the deep level. Method: immunoSEQ multiplex PCR; TCRdb's copy keeps in-frame clones and lacks some. The sample contains 75,000 to 100,000 clones, approximately 44% of which appear only once. Per the germline V gene, CDR1 is SGHTA and CDR2 is FQGNSA. The length of the CDR3 is 12 residues. J lost 6 bases, V lost 5 bases, and 3 bases had no gene match. Comments on this clone: The antigen remains unidentified.

What was sequenced was PBMCs. This clonotype originated in a woman in her forties in good health. Some clones in this sample may be carry-over from other donors' samples. V and J are TRBV7-2 and TRBJ1-2; 7 bases agree with TRBD1. The CDR3, as DNA: TGTGCCAGCAGCCCAGGGGGAGATGGCTACACCTTC. Its translation is CASSPGGDGYTF.